Here is one T cell receptor (beta chain) with its context. The antigen remains unidentified. This sample is drawn from a study of CD8+ T cells in alopecia areata. Study details: The drug, tofacitinib, lasted 6 to 18 months, followed by 6 months off drug.

The germline V gene encodes CDR1 GTSNPN and CDR2 SVGIG (reference sequence). Germline trimming cut 2 bases from V and 5 bases from J; bases unmatched to any gene: 3. The CDR3 runs to 14 residues. Extracted RNA was reverse transcribed into cDNA, the sequencing template. The protocol was immunoSEQ multiplex PCR, while the TCRdb copy is restricted to in-frame clones and leaves out a portion. The repertoire consists of over 90,000 clones, with about nine tenths occurring once and the leading ten covering approximately 10%. The treatment denotes: oral pan-JAK inhibitor, 5-10 mg twice daily. The study, taken as a whole, reports: Scalp sample data also include resident alphabeta T cells from normal skin.

The sample was CD8+ T cells sorted from blood, taken at approximately week 34, from a patient treated with tofacitinib. J is TRBJ2-2 and V is TRBV30; the match to TRBD1 covers 9 bases. This receptor was taken from a human donor with alopecia areata. The CDR3 spells CAWSLGTGTGELFF. CDR3 DNA sequence: TGTGCCTGGAGTTTAGGGACAGGGACCGGGGAGCTGTTTTTT.